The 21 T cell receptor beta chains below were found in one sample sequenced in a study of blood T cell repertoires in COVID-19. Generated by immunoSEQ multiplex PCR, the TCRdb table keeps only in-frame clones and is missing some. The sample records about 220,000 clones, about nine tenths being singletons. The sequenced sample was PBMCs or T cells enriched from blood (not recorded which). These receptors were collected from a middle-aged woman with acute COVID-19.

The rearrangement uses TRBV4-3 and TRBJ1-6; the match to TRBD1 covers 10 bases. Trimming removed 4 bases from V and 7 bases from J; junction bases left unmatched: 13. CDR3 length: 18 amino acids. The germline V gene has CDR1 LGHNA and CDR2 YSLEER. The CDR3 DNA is TGCGCCAGCAGCCTTTTTCCCCCGGGACAGGGGACCAATTCACCCCTCCACTTT. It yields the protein CASSLFPPGQGTNSPLHF.

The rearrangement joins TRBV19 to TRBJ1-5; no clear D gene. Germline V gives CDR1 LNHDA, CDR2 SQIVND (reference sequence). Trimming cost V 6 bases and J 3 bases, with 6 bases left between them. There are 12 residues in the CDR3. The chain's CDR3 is CASRAVNQPQHF. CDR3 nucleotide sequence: TGTGCCAGTAGGGCGGTCAATCAGCCCCAGCATTTT.

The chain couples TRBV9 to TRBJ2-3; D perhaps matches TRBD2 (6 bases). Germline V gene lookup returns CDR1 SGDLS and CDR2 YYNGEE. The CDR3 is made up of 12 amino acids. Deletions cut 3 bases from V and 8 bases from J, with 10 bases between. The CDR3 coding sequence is TGTGCCAGCAGCGCCGGGGGAGGTACGCAGTATTTT. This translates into CASSAGGGTQYF.

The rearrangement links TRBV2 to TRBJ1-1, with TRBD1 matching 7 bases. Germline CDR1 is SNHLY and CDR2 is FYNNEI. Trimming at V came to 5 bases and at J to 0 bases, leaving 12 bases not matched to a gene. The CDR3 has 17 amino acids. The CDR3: CASSTQPGQAMNTEAFF. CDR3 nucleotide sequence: TGTGCCAGCAGTACCCAACCCGGACAGGCCATGAACACTGAAGCTTTCTTT.

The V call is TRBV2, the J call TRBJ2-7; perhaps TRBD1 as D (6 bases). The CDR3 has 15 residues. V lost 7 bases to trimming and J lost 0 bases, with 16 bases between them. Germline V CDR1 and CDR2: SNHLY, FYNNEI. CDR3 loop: CASILTGSSSYEQYF. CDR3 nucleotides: TGTGCCAGCATCTTGACAGGTTCCAGCTCCTACGAGCAGTACTTC.

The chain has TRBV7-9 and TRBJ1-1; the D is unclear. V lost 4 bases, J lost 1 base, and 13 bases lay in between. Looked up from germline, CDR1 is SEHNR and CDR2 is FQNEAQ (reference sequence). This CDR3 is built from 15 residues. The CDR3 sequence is CASSSEGGRNTEAFF. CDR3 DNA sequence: TGTGCCAGCAGCTCCGAGGGAGGGAGGAACACTGAAGCTTTCTTT.

Here the CDR3 DNA reads TGCGCCAGCAGCTTGTCTACAGCAAACACCGGGGAGCTGTTTTTT. Protein sequence: CASSLSTANTGELFF. V usage is TRBV5-1 and J usage is TRBJ2-2; no clear D. This CDR3 contains 15 residues. The V gene's germline CDR1 is SGHRS and CDR2 YFSETQ. Deletions cut 1 base from V and 2 bases from J, with 9 bases between.

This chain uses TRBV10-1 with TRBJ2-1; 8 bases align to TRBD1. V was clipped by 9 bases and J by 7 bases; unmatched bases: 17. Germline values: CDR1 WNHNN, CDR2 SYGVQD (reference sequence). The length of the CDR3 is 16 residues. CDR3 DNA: TGCGCCAGATCCGGGACAGGCCGACCGGGATCGAATGAGCAGTTCTTC. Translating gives CARSGTGRPGSNEQFF.

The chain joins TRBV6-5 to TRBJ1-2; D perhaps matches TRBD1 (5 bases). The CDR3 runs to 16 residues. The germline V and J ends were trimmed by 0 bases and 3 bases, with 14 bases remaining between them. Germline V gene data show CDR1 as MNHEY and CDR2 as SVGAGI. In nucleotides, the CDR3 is TGTGCCAGCAGTTACTCGAGTAGGCAGGGTGACTATGGCTACACCTTC. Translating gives CASSYSSRQGDYGYTF.

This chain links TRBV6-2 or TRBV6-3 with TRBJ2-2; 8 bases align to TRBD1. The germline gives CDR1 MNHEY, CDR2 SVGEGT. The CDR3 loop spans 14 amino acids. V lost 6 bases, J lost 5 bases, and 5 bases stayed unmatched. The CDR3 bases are TGTGCCAGCAGCAAGGACAGGGTAACCGGGGAGCTGTTTTTT. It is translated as CASSKDRVTGELFF.

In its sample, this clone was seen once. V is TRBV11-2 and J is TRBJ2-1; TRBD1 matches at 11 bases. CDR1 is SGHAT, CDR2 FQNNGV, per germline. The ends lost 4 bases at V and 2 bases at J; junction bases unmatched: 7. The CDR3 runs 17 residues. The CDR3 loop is CASSSGQGAQAYNEQFF. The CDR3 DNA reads TGTGCCAGCAGCTCAGGACAGGGGGCCCAAGCCTACAATGAGCAGTTCTTC.

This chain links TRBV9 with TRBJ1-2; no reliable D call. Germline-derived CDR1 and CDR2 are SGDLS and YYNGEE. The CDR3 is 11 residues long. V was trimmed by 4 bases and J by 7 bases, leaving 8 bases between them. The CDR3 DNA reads TGTGCCAGCAGCTCCAGTGGTGGCTACACCTTC. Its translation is CASSSSGGYTF.

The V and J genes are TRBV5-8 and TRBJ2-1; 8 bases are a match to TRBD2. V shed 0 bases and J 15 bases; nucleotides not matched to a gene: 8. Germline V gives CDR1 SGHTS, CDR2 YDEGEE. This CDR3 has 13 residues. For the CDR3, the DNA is TGTGCCAGCAGCTTGGGGTCGGGGGGGCTCTTGTTCTTC. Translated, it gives CASSLGSGGLLFF.

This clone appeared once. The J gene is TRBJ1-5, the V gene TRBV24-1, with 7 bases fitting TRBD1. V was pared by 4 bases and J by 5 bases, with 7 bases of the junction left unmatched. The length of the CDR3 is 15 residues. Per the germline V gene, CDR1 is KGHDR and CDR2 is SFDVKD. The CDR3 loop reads CATSDSRGWDQPQHF. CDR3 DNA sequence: TGTGCCACCAGTGACAGCAGGGGGTGGGATCAGCCCCAGCATTTT.

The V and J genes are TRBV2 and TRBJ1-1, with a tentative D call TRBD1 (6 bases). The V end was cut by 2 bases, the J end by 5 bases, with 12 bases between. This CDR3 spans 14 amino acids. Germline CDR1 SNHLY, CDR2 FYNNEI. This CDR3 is CASSELTGKTEAFF. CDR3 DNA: TGTGCCAGCAGTGAATTAACAGGGAAAACTGAAGCTTTCTTT.

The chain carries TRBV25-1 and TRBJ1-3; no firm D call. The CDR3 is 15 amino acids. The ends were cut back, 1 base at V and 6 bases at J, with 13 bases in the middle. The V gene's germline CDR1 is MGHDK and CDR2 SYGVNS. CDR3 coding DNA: TGTGCCAGCAGTGAATTAGGAGGGCTCGAAAACACCATATATTTT. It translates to CASSELGGLENTIYF.

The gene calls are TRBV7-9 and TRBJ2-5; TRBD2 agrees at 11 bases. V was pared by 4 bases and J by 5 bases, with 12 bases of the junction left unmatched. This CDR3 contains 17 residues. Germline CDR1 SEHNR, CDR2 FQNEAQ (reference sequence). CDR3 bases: TGTGCCAGCAGCTCTGCCTCTAGCGGGGGGTCATGGGAGACCCAGTACTTC. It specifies CASSSASSGGSWETQYF.

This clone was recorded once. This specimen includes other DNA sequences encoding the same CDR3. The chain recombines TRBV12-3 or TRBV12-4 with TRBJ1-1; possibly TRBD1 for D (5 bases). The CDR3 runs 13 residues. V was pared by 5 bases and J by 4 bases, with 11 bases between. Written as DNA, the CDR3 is TGTGCCAGCAGTCCCCCCGGGGGCACTGAAGCTTTCTTT. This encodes CASSPPGGTEAFF.

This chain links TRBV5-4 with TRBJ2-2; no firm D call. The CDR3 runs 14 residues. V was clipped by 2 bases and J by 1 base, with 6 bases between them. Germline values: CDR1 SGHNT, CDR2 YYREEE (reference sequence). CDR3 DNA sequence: TGTGCCAGCAGCTTACGAGGGAACACCGGGGAGCTGTTTTTT. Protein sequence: CASSLRGNTGELFF. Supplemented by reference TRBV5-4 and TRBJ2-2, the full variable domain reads ETGVTQSPTHLIKTRGQQVTLRCSSQSGHNTVSWYQQALGQGPQFIFQYYREEENGRGNFPPRFSGLQFPNYSSELNVNALELDDSALYLCASSLRGNTGELFFGEGSRLTVL.

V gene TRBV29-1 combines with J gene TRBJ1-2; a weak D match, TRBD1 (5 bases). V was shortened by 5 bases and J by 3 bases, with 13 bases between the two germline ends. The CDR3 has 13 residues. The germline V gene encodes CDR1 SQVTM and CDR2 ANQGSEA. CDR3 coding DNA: TGCAGCGTTAGTGGGGGAGGGGACTATGGCTACACCTTC. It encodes CSVSGGGDYGYTF.

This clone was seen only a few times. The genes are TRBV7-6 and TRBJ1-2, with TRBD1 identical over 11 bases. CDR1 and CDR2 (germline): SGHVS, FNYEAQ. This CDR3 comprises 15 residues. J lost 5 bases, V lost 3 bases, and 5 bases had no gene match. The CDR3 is CASSFRTGGDYGYTF. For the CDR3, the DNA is TGTGCCAGCAGCTTTCGGACAGGGGGCGATTATGGCTACACCTTC.